Below, one T cell receptor (beta chain) is given with its context. The record originates from a study of shared clonotypes between healthy human individuals. Across the study: The plates for each donor numbered three CD4 naive, three CD4 memory, two CD8 naive and one CD8 memory.

Authors' processing steps: Because ImmunoSEQ provided only junction sequences with no quality scores, the filtering differed. Sequenced by immunoSEQ multiplex PCR; TCRdb stores in-frame clones only, minus some. For V, J and clone size, that table is used; D and trimming come from the DNA. The sample holds about 2.3 million clones; 85% to 95% are singletons and the top ten take approximately 0.4%. The germline gives CDR1 SGHRS, CDR2 YFSETQ. V lost 4 bases, J lost 5 bases, and 15 bases lay in between. The CDR3 has 14 amino acids. The chain couples TRBV5-1 to TRBJ2-5; possible D gene TRBD2, 5 bases. The clonotype comes from a man in his late teens or twenties in good health. Some clones in this sample may be carry-over from other donors' samples. Specimen: naive CD4+ T cells from PBMCs. Indicated subset: CD45RA+ positively selected. The CDR3 DNA is TGCGCCAGCAGCGCCGGGTCCGGCGGGGAGACCCAGTACTTC. Translation: CASSAGSGGETQYF.